Following are 16 T cell receptor beta chains from one sample sequenced in a study of response to subunit inactivated influenza vaccine. TCRdb redid the calling of the RT-PCR reads with MiXCR, one entry per CDR3 protein. The sample yields some 800,000 distinct CDR3 sequences, approximately 21% seen once. The specimen was PBMCs from blood, collected roughly 5 days after vaccination. The receptors stem from a man aged 45-65 years who received an inactivated influenza vaccine.

The rearrangement links TRBV12-3 or TRBV12-4 to TRBJ2-4; a possible D gene is TRBD1 (6 bases). The CDR3 has 14 amino acids. The V and J ends lost 6 bases and 5 bases respectively, with 14 bases between them. The CDR3 DNA reads TGTGCCAGCAGACCTACAGGGAACCAAAACATTCAGTACTTC. Translated, it gives CASRPTGNQNIQYF.

This clonotype was recorded a few times. The chain employs TRBV3-1 and TRBJ2-5; TRBD2 matches at 12 bases. V gave up 4 bases and J gave up 1 base; unmatched junction bases: 4. The length of the CDR3 is 16 residues. Germline assignment: CDR1 LGHDT and CDR2 YNNKEL (reference sequence). The CDR3 DNA sequence: TGTGCCAGCAGCCCCCCGGGACTAGCGGGCCAAGAGACCCAGTACTTC. This codes for CASSPPGLAGQETQYF.

This clonotype was observed a handful of times. The chain employs TRBV5-1 and TRBJ2-3; D unresolved. CDR1 SGHRS and CDR2 YFSETQ come from the germline V gene. The CDR3 is made up of 15 amino acids. Trimming stripped 0 bases from V and 6 bases from J, with 14 bases between. DNA for the CDR3: TGCGCCAGCAGCTTGGATGGGATCGGGTCGGATACGCAGTATTTT. This translates into CASSLDGIGSDTQYF.

This clonotype came up a few times. This chain links TRBV9 with TRBJ1-1; 8 bases line up with TRBD1. Germline trimming cut 2 bases from V and 6 bases from J; bases unmatched to any gene: 6. The CDR3 has 14 amino acids. Germline CDR1 and CDR2: SGDLS and YYNGEE. CDR3 sequence reads: CASSVRDRHSEAFF. CDR3 bases: TGTGCCAGCAGCGTCCGGGACAGGCACTCTGAAGCTTTCTTT.

This clonotype was seen a few times. The rearrangement joins TRBV7-9 to TRBJ1-4; perhaps TRBD1 as D (5 bases). CDR3 length equals 14 residues. The V end lost 1 base, the J end lost 8 bases, and 11 bases lay between the germline ends. CDR1 SEHNR and CDR2 FQNEAQ come from the germline V gene (reference sequence). The CDR3 region has the DNA TGTGCCAGCAGCTTAGAAACAGGCGACGAAAAACTGTTTTTT. Protein product: CASSLETGDEKLFF. Filled out from reference TRBV7-9 and TRBJ1-4, the complete variable domain reads DTGVSQNPRHKITKRGQNVTFRCDPISEHNRLYWYRQTLGQGPEFLTYFQNEAQLEKSRLLSDRFSAERPKGSFSTLEIQRTEQGDSAMYLCASSLETGDEKLFFGSGTQLSVL.

The chain joins TRBV7-9 to TRBJ1-1; possibly TRBD1 for D (5 bases). Germline-derived CDR1 and CDR2 are SEHNR and FQNEAQ (reference sequence). The V and J ends lost 5 bases and 9 bases respectively, with 13 bases between them. The length of the CDR3 is 12 residues. Written as DNA, the CDR3 is TGTGCCAGCAGCCCCCCTCGGGGGAAAGCTTTCTTT. Its protein is CASSPPRGKAFF.

The genes are TRBV7-9 and TRBJ2-1, with a weak D call TRBD1 (6 bases). Trimming removed 5 bases at V and 5 bases at J, with 10 bases between. The germline CDR1 and CDR2 sequences are SEHNR and FQNEAQ (reference sequence). The CDR3 consists of 13 residues. CDR3 in DNA: TGTGCCAGCAGCCCCTGGACAGACAATGAGCAGTTCTTC. Translation: CASSPWTDNEQFF.

CDR3 sequence (DNA): TGTGCCAGCAGCCGCGGACAGGGCGATTCACCCCTCCACTTT. Amino acids: CASSRGQGDSPLHF. The J gene is TRBJ1-6, the V gene TRBV13; 8 bases agree with TRBD1. V lost 5 bases, J lost 8 bases, and 5 bases stayed unmatched. The CDR3 is 14 residues long. Germline V gene sequence: CDR1 PRHDT, CDR2 FYEKMQ (reference sequence).

This clonotype was counted at least ten times. For the CDR3, the DNA is TGTGCCATCAGTGTGTCGGTGGGACAGGGTTATGGCTACACCTTC. It is translated as CAISVSVGQGYGYTF. This chain links TRBV10-3 with TRBJ1-2; 9 bases map to TRBD1. J lost 5 bases, V lost 4 bases, and 8 bases had no gene match. The CDR3 extends over 15 amino acids. Germline lookup yields CDR1 ENHRY and CDR2 SYGVKD.

This chain connects TRBV11-2 to TRBJ2-5, with 11 bases identical to TRBD2. The V segment lost 1 base and the J segment 0 bases; nucleotides outside the gene matches: 4. Germline assignment: CDR1 SGHAT and CDR2 FQNNGV. This CDR3 is 17 amino acids long. This chain's CDR3 is CASSLAFSGGDQETQYF. The DNA of the CDR3 is TGTGCCAGCAGCTTAGCTTTTAGCGGGGGGGACCAAGAGACCCAGTACTTC.

This clonotype was seen a few times. This chain joins TRBV2 and TRBJ2-3; no clear D gene. Germline V lookup: CDR1 SNHLY, CDR2 FYNNEI. V lost 5 bases, J lost 1 base, and 10 bases lay in between. There are 14 residues in the CDR3. The CDR3 loop reads CASSPGFGTDTQYF. CDR3 sequence (DNA): TGTGCCAGCAGTCCGGGTTTCGGCACAGATACGCAGTATTTT.

The sample holds a few counts of this clonotype. The chain joins TRBV5-5 to TRBJ2-7, with D unresolved. Germline assignment: CDR1 SGHKS and CDR2 YYEKEE (reference sequence). V gave up 4 bases and J gave up 3 bases, with 11 bases separating them. The CDR3 sequence is 13 residues long. The CDR3 protein is CASSPFAVYEQYF. Here the CDR3 DNA reads TGTGCCAGCAGCCCATTCGCTGTCTACGAGCAGTACTTC.

This clonotype was seen many times. V gene TRBV12-3 or TRBV12-4 combines with J gene TRBJ1-1; D call uncertain. The CDR3 is 13 amino acids. The V and J ends lost 4 bases and 5 bases respectively, with 11 bases between them. The CDR3 loop is CASSYRDWTEAFF. The CDR3 DNA reads as TGTGCCAGCAGTTATAGAGATTGGACTGAAGCTTTCTTT.

The genes are TRBV5-5 and TRBJ2-3; possible D gene TRBD1, 5 bases. Trimming pared 4 bases from V and 2 bases from J, leaving 11 bases between. The CDR3 loop spans 14 amino acids. The germline V gene encodes CDR1 SGHKS and CDR2 YYEKEE (reference sequence). The CDR3 protein is CASSIQGYTDTQYF. CDR3 bases: TGTGCCAGCAGCATTCAGGGATACACAGATACGCAGTATTTT. The variable domain in full, completed from reference TRBV5-5 and TRBJ2-3, reads DAGVTQSPTHLIKTRGQQVTLRCSPISGHKSVSWYQQVLGQGPQFIFQYYEKEERGRGNFPDRFSARQFPNYSSELNVNALLLGDSALYLCASSIQGYTDTQYFGPGTRLTVL.

This clonotype has at least ten counts. CDR3 coding DNA: TGTGCCAGCAGCTGGGGGGCTAACACTGAAGCTTTCTTT. This gives the protein CASSWGANTEAFF. The chain links TRBV5-5 to TRBJ1-1, with a weak D call TRBD1 (6 bases). V was clipped by 3 bases and J by 2 bases, with 8 bases between them. The CDR3 loop spans 13 amino acids. Per the germline V gene, CDR1 is SGHKS and CDR2 is YYEKEE (reference sequence). Combining the CDR3 with reference TRBV5-5 and TRBJ1-1 gives the whole variable domain DAGVTQSPTHLIKTRGQQVTLRCSPISGHKSVSWYQQVLGQGPQFIFQYYEKEERGRGNFPDRFSARQFPNYSSELNVNALLLGDSALYLCASSWGANTEAFFGQGTRLTVV.

The chain uses TRBV7-9 and TRBJ1-1, with 7 bases identical to TRBD1. This CDR3 is 15 amino acids long. CDR1 and CDR2 (germline): SEHNR, FQNEAQ (reference sequence). J gave up 4 bases and V 0 bases, and 5 bases lay outside the gene matches. CDR3 loop: CASSLAGQPRTEAFF. CDR3 nucleotides: TGTGCCAGCAGCTTAGCGGGACAGCCACGCACTGAAGCTTTCTTT.